The source of this T cell receptor beta chain is a study of cytomegalovirus exposure and HLA in healthy donors listed by TCRdb under 2017. In the study overall: An earlier analysis of approximately 600 of the donors reported 250 to 300 Gb of sequence data and about 100 million unique TCR beta sequences from 150 million to 200 million T cells. Rather than drawing on any new phenotypic data, the later analysis identified candidate immune exposures from TCR beta sequences and the way those sequences occurred across donors. An earlier analysis of 587 of the donors used high-throughput TCR beta sequencing to judge whether each TCR beta V gene segment behaved as functional or pseudogenic. Besides the first cohort of approximately 710 subjects, a separate validation cohort made up of 120 different subjects was used. About five DR-DQ haplotypes were handled as single units for association and clustering, since linkage in the cohort was strong. The study combined high-throughput TCR immunosequencing, statistical association of individual TCRs with disease status, and machine learning to predict cytomegalovirus infection status. All discovery cohort repertoires had been generated using a single sequencing platform. Across around 400 genotyped donors of the cohort, an average of approximately 220,000 unique TCR beta nucleotide sequences per donor were sequenced, and 15% to 20% of those sequences were non-productive. The study aimed to test whether signatures of past pathogen exposure could be identified by cataloging public T cell receptors. A later analysis re-examined previously published TCR beta repertoires from hundreds of donors and added high-resolution HLA genotyping to investigate patterns of TCR occurrence. Genome-wide SNP genotypes for about 55% of the roughly 670 donors were used in a later genetic analysis, which treated that subset as a discovery cohort. An early release that covered about 600 HLA-typed donors contained around 330 gigabases of sequencing data and roughly 84 million unique TCR sequences. The genetic ancestry cluster associated with self-reported Caucasian donors included over 80% of the 398 genotyped donors. HLA typing covered class I and class II loci at four-digit resolution. The T cell repertoires of 670 or so subjects were profiled by immunosequencing and related to cytomegalovirus serostatus. Donor age, sex, ethnicity and CMV serostatus were compiled together with the repertoire data. The number of donors typed differed by locus, with about 629-640 for A, B, C, DRB1 and DQB1, more than 500 for DQA1, about 610 for DPA1, and around 430 for DPB1.

Here is what the overall study found, with its caveats: A cluster of highly shared sequence variants was judged likely to be a technical artifact of the sequencing pipeline. An association between a missense DCLRE1C variant and V-gene and J-gene trimming of TCR beta chains was found in a later genetic analysis and replicated in an independent cohort. Most TCR sequences were seen in very few donors, while some public TCRs were found in many individuals. The study listed around 160 TCR beta chains as associated with cytomegalovirus. In a later genetic analysis, fewer N-insertions in productive TCRs were reported among donors in an Asian-associated ancestry cluster than the 666-donor mean. Because HLA typing was unavailable for some donors at each locus, only the typed subset was used in association tests. This cohort had only TCR beta chains sequenced, and the lack of alpha or paired-chain data limited which features could be detected. Seventeen rarely observed V segments, including chromosome 9 orphons, were excluded from the earlier analysis of some 590 of the donors because counts were too low. In an earlier analysis of 587 of the donors, most TCR beta V segments appeared in productive rearrangements about 87% or about 30% of the time, broadly matching IMGT annotations. In a later analysis, TCR association rates were found to vary across HLA loci, with the most associated TCRs seen for DRB1 alleles and the fewest for HLA-C alleles. Linkage disequilibrium might explain the correlated functional status among segregating V segments, but an unknown experimental factor could not be ruled out. According to the authors, the approach could potentially be generalized to other disease states and immunological phenotypes. A further reported finding was that TCR beta sequences accurately predicted the HLA-A and HLA-B alleles for most subjects in the first cohort. According to a later analysis, most CMV-associated TCR beta chains appeared to be HLA-restricted, and the HLA associations seemed to be driven largely by CMV exposure. At a false discovery rate of 0.05, a later analysis linked around 17,000 TCR beta sequences to specific HLA alleles. The presence/absence analyses assumed that sequencing depth was roughly uniform across donors, and that assumption may not be true. Three of the identified cytomegalovirus-associated TCR beta chains were confirmed in vitro to be specific for cytomegalovirus antigens. The only immune exposure information available for the cohort was CMV serostatus. Strong co-occurrence of HLA alleles, especially DR and DQ, made assigning TCR associations to individual alleles difficult. Some IMGT-functional V segments, including TRBV6-2 and TRBV6-3, could not be told apart with the 87-base-pair reads, so those segments were excluded. A later analysis reported that several top co-occurrence clusters appeared linked to parvovirus B19, influenza, CMV and Epstein-Barr virus. Compared with equally common non-associated chains, HLA-associated TCR beta chains in a later analysis were more clonally expanded and had lower generation probabilities. The classifier was reported to diagnose cytomegalovirus status with high specificity and sensitivity in both the original cohort and the validation cohort.

Preparation of the library involved the immunoSEQ multiplex PCR assay. The multiplex PCR relied on a mix of 60 forward primers for TCR Vbeta segments and 13 reverse primers for TCR Jbeta segments. The CDR3 region of rearranged TCR beta genes was amplified from genomic DNA by a multiplex PCR assay. The amplified TCR beta libraries were sequenced on the Illumina HiSeq System as 87-base-pair reads. In the original analysis: Across the 600 to 700 repertoires, a later analysis counted roughly 84 million unique TCR beta chains, roughly 11 million of which were shared by at least two donors. Raw reads were error-corrected and collapsed into unique sequences with a nearest-neighbor algorithm that merged closely related sequences to remove PCR and sequencing errors. To assign V, D and J gene segments, CDR3 sequences were aligned to IMGT reference sequences. For a sequence to be retained, at least a six-nucleotide match to both a V gene segment and a J gene segment was required. Rearrangements were called productive when the CDR3 lacked stop codons and stayed in frame with V and J; all others were non-productive. CDR3 was defined by IMGT convention, running from the second conserved V-encoded cysteine to the conserved J-encoded phenylalanine. The earlier analysis of fewer than 750 of the donors excluded sequences that lacked an unambiguous match to a single V gene segment. An earlier analysis of 587 of the donors called V segments functional above 56.7% productive rearrangements and segregating when the between-donor standard deviation exceeded 5%. A statistical classification framework was developed to diagnose cytomegalovirus status using the catalog of TCR beta chain sequences. In a later analysis, TCR nucleotide sequences were compared against IMGT/GENE-DB human TR gene sequences so that V and J genes could be assigned. In a later analysis, CDR3 sequences and most-parsimonious VDJ recombination scenarios were assigned using the TCRdist pipeline. A later analysis defined each TCR beta chain by its CDR3 amino acid sequence plus V-gene family, and excluded reads lacking a unique V-gene family. As a way to deal with suspected cross-contamination and a sequencing artifact, a later analysis dropped 592 nucleotide sequences that were highly shared and had low generation probability. In a later analysis, a clonal expansion index for each public chain was calculated from normalized within-repertoire ranks of inferred template counts. In a later analysis, generation probabilities were computed using a VDJ recombination model fitted to out-of-frame rearrangements, and the results were checked against IGoR. A later analysis scored TCR-TCR, TCR-HLA and TCR-CMV co-occurrence with hypergeometric tests, applying a repertoire-size bias correction to TCR pairs. A later analysis estimated false discovery rates by permuting HLA or CMV assignments 20 times. A later analysis grouped co-occurring TCRs with DBSCAN, adding TCRdist sequence similarity when clustering within HLA-allele-positive subsets. For co-occurrence clustering, repertoires with fewer than 30,000 or more than 120,000 public chains were excluded, along with roughly 5 repertoires with anomalous nucleotide sharing. TCRdb took over this immuneACCESS table, retaining in-frame rearrangements with V and J assigned. Such tables are incomplete; in checked studies, under half of the missing clones stem from an unresolved V gene, and the remainder is unexplained. Clone size and the V and J calls come from that table; the DNA yielded D and trimming. Within this sample are around 170,000 clones, with more than 60% of them counted one time only. Roughly 3% of the sample comes from the top ten.

V loses 4 bases, J loses 2 bases, and the germline ends lie 16 bases apart. CDR1 SGDLS and CDR2 YYNGEE were looked up in the germline V gene. The CDR3 spans 16 residues, from the cysteine through the phenylalanine. The entry retains the CDR3 DNA only, 48 bases that are in frame from base 1. The cohort comprised several hundred healthy bone marrow donors. At the time of sampling, all cohort members were nominally healthy, though unrecorded immune exposures were likely present. The donor tested CMV seropositive and was one of the 289 seropositive cohort members. A peripheral blood sample was provided by each donor, and peripheral blood mononuclear cells were used for TCR beta sequencing. The Qiagen DNeasy Blood Extraction Kit was used to extract genomic DNA from the blood cell samples. A remark on this clone: This receptor's antigen is unknown. The record has no base qualities; no much larger clone is one base away.

The chain uses TRBV9 and TRBJ1-3, with a weak D call of TRBD1 (5 bases match). This receptor was identified in a woman between 45 and 65 years old in good health and CMV-seropositive. The source material was PBMCs. The CDR3 is CASSSGPPSPGNTIYF. The base sequence is TGTGCCAGCAGCTCAGGGCCGCCGAGCCCTGGAAACACCATATATTTT.